The 3 T cell receptor beta chains in this list originate from one sample, sequenced in a study of blood T cell repertoires in COVID-19. Clones were read by immunoSEQ multiplex PCR, and TCRdb kept only the in-frame ones, dropping some. The sample has under 75,000 clones, over 70% seen once. Specimen: peripheral blood. The source is a man aged 55 to 69 with acute or convalescent COVID-19.

This chain links TRBV19 with TRBJ1-5; 7 nucleotides align to TRBD1. Germline CDR1 LNHDA, CDR2 SQIVND (reference sequence). The CDR3 runs 16 residues. V lost 5 bases to trimming and J lost 0 bases; unmatched junction nucleotides: 7. In DNA, the CDR3 is TGTGCCAGTAGTGCAATACAGGGGTTTAGCAATCAGCCCCAGCATTTT. This gives the protein CASSAIQGFSNQPQHF.

The chain couples TRBV6-6 to TRBJ1-1, with D perhaps TRBD1 (6 bases). The length of the CDR3 is 13 residues. V lost 5 bases and J lost 4, with 11 bases in between. Germline CDR1 is MNHNY and CDR2 is SVGAGI (reference sequence). The CDR3 coding sequence is TGTGCCAGCAGTCCAACAGGGTTCACTGAAGCTTTCTTT. It specifies CASSPTGFTEAFF.

V is TRBV7-3 and J is TRBJ2-5; D unclear. The V gene lost 2 bases and the J gene lost 0 bases, with 7 bases spanning the gap. CDR1 is SGHTA, CDR2 FQGTGA, per germline. The CDR3 sequence is 14 residues long. In DNA, the CDR3 is TGTGCCAGCAGCTTATCCGGGTACCAAGAGACCCAGTACTTC. It yields the protein CASSLSGYQETQYF. The variable domain in full, with the rest retrieved from reference TRBV7-3 and TRBJ2-5, is GAGVSQTPSNKVTEKGKYVELRCDPISGHTALYWYRQSLGQGPEFLIYFQGTGAADDSGLPNDRFFAVRPEGSVSTLKIQRTERGDSAVYLCASSLSGYQETQYFGPGTRLLVL.